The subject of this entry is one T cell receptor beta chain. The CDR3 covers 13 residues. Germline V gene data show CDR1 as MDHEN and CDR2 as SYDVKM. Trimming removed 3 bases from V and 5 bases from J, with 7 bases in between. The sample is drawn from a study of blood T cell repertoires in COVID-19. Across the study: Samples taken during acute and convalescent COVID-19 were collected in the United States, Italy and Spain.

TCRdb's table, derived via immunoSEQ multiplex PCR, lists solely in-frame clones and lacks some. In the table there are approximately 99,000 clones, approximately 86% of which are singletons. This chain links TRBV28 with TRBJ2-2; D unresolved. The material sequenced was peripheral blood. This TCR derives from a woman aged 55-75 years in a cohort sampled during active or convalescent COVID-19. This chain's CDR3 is CASSLLRTGELFF. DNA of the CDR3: TGTGCCAGCAGTTTGTTGCGGACCGGGGAGCTGTTTTTT.